These T cell receptor beta chains were read from a single sample in a study of T-cell memory formation after mild COVID-19. TCRdb processed the 5' RACE reads anew with MiXCR; each CDR3 protein has one entry. The data hold more than 300,000 distinct CDR3 sequences, with roughly 13% observed a single time. Material: PBMCs or a T cell subset sorted from them (not recorded which). All receptors derive from a man aged 18 to 29 who had mild COVID-19 (a few samples of this study predate the infection). Cell type and time point are not known. The CDR3 runs from the conserved cysteine through the conserved F or W. Fields, in order: clone size, D gene, V gene, J gene, CDR3 protein, CDR3 DNA. D genes are given only for firm matches. Not every row has a clone size; where given, it reads once, few, many or a size class.

size: many; D: -; V: TRBV12-3/TRBV12-4; J: TRBJ2-2; CDR3: CASITGQEGRELFF; DNA: TGTGCCAGCATTACCGGACAGGAGGGCCGGGAGCTGTTTTTT
size: few; D: TRBD1; V: TRBV5-1; J: TRBJ1-4; CDR3: CASSRGTGDEKLFF; DNA: TGCGCCAGCAGCCGAGGGACAGGAGATGAAAAACTGTTTTTT
size: many; D: -; V: TRBV5-1; J: TRBJ2-7; CDR3: CASTKRGRSEQYF; DNA: TGCGCCAGCACTAAAAGGGGGAGGAGCGAGCAGTACTTC
size: -; D: -; V: TRBV12-3/TRBV12-4; J: TRBJ2-7; CDR3: CASSIGAYEQYF; DNA: TGTGCCAGCAGTATAGGGGCCTACGAGCAGTACTTC
size: many; D: TRBD1; V: TRBV12-3/TRBV12-4; J: TRBJ2-2; CDR3: CASRTRGRMLIGELFF; DNA: TGTGCCAGCAGGACCAGGGGGCGAATGTTAATAGGGGAGCTGTTTTTT
size: few; D: -; V: TRBV7-3; J: TRBJ2-2; CDR3: CASSSRGYTGELFF; DNA: TGTGCCAGCAGCTCAAGGGGCTACACCGGGGAGCTGTTTTTT
size: few; D: -; V: TRBV11-1; J: TRBJ2-2; CDR3: CASSSLLQGGELFF; DNA: TGTGCCAGCAGCTCGTTACTCCAGGGCGGGGAGCTGTTTTTT
size: few; D: -; V: TRBV7-8; J: TRBJ2-5; CDR3: CASSLMSGSDQETQYF; DNA: TGTGCCAGCAGCTTAATGAGCGGGTCTGATCAAGAGACCCAGTACTTC
size: few; D: TRBD1; V: TRBV4-1; J: TRBJ2-7; CDR3: CASSQRGQSYEQYF; DNA: TGCGCCAGCAGCCAAAGGGGGCAGTCCTACGAGCAGTACTTC
size: -; D: -; V: TRBV5-1; J: TRBJ1-1; CDR3: CASSLVPAGVNTEAFF; DNA: TGCGCCAGCAGCTTGGTACCGGCAGGGGTGAACACTGAAGCTTTCTTT